This T cell receptor (beta chain) emerged from a study of CD8 T cells in ankylosing spondylitis. Quantitative 5'-RACE was performed with molecular barcodes, and it yielded the TCR beta libraries. TCRdb processed the 5' RACE reads anew with MiXCR; each CDR3 protein has one entry. The data contain about 200,000 distinct CDR3 sequences, around 13% of them singletons. This clonotype was seen only a few times. What it binds is not known. Germline V gene lookup returns CDR1 SEHNR and CDR2 FQNEAQ (reference sequence). V dropped 5 bases and J dropped 3; count of bases not matched to a gene: 3. This CDR3 is built from 14 residues. Overall study findings and caveats: Disease-associated clonotypes exhibited CD8+ identity and were relatively infrequent in peripheral blood. Apparently characteristic of ankylosing spondylitis blood was a TCR beta motif (eight highly homologous variants).

Sequenced input: blood, either unsorted or a sorted T cell fraction (not recorded which). The J gene is TRBJ2-5, the V gene TRBV7-9, with 10 nucleotides matching TRBD1. This receptor was identified in a male donor with ankylosing spondylitis or in good health (not recorded which). CDR3 residues: CASSATGGEETQYF. As DNA, the CDR3 is TGTGCCAGCAGCGCGACAGGGGGCGAAGAGACCCAGTACTTC.